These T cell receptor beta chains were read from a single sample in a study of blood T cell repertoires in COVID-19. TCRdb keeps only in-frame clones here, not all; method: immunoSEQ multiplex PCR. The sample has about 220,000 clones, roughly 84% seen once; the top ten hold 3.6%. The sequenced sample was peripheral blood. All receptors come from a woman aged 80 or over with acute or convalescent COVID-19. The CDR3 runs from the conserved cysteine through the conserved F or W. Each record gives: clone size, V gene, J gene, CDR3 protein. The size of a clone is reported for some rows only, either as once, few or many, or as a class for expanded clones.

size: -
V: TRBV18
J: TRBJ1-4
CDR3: CASSEQDEKLFF

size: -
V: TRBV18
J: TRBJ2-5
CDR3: CASSPTFEYQETQYF

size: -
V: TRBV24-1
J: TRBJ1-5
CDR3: CATSDRDRPGVQPQHF

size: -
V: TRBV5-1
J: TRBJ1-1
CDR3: CASSYSRGSTEAFF

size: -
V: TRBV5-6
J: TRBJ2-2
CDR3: CASRYSVRGQGTNTGELFF

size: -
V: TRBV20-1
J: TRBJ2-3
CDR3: CSAPATDTQYF

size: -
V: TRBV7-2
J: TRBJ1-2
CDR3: CASSLGGPNYGYTF

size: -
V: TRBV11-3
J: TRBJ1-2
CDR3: CASSLNPGFYGYTF

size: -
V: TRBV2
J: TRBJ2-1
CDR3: CASSDYSRVNEQFF

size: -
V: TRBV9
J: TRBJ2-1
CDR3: CASSTLGGPTYNEQFF

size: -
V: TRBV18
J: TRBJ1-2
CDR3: CASSPDRNYGYTF

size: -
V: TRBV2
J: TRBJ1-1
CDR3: CASSQDRGEAFF

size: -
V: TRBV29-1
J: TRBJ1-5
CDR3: CSVEDRGSPTAFNQPQHF

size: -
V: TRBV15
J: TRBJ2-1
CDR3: CATSYGGGVREQFF

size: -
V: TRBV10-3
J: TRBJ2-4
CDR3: CAISEVGAAKNIQYF

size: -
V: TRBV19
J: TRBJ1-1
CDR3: CASSIAPISGGTEAFF

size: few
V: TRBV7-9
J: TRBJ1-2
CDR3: CASPPDGHLYGYTF

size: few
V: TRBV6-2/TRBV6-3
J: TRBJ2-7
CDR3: CASSYVRGYEQYF

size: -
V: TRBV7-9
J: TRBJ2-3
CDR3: CASSLRTGGNTQYF

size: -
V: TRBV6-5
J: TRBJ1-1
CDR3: CASMRTGPINTEAFF

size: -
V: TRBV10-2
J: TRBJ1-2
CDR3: CASSEAGSGYTF

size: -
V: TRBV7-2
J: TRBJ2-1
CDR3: CASSRDRGYNEQFF

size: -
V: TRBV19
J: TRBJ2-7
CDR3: CASSSGLAGPQYF

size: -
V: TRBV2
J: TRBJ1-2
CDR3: CASRQQEANYGYTF

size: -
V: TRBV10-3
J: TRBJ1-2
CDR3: CAISEWSGYGYTF

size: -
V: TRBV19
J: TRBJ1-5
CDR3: CASNQQGGNQPQHF

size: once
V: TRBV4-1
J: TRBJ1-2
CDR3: CASSFRQGGDLGGYTF

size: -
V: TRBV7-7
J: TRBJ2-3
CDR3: CASSLGQGRFADTQYF

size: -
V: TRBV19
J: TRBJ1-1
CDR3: CASLLSRNTEAFF

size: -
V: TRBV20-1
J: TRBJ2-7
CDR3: CSASREDRSYEQYF

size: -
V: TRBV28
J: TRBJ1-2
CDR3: CASTQGQTNYGYTF

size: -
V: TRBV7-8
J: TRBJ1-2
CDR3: CASSRGTGYSNGYTF

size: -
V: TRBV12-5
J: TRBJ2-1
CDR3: CASGLVQGDGVNEQFF

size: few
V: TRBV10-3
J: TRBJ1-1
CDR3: CAISPGQQNTEAFF